This TCR beta chain was retrieved from a study of blood T cell repertoires in COVID-19. In the original analysis: Amplified reference gene primers provided the basis for estimating nucleated cell counts. Sequenced by immunoSEQ multiplex PCR; TCRdb stores in-frame clones only, minus some. The DNA was the basis for D and trimming; V, J and clone size are from that table. Seen here are 110,000 to 150,000 clones, approximately 79% observed once, and the top ten hold about 9%. Trimming took off 5 bases at V and 0 bases at J, with 8 bases between the two ends. The V gene's germline CDR1 is SGHDT and CDR2 YYEEEE. This CDR3 has 13 amino acids.

The chain is built from TRBV5-6 and TRBJ1-2; no clear D gene. This sequence was found in a man aged 45-65 years with active or convalescent COVID-19. The material sequenced was peripheral blood. Written as DNA, the CDR3 is TGTGCCAGCAGGAGGGTAGCTAACTATGGCTACACCTTC. Residues: CASRRVANYGYTF.